A single sample is the source of the 23 T cell receptor beta chains below, sequenced in a study of identical twins listed by TCRdb under 2016. The library was built by means of 5' RACE. The instrument was an Illumina HiSeq 2000. The raw public reads went through TCRdb reprocessing: fastp at Q25, MiXCR clone calling, in-frame beta chains kept. For every CDR3 protein sequence, its rows merge into one entry that carries the most common genes and DNA. For this sample the table gives 250,000 or so distinct CDR3 sequences, of which roughly 13% were detected only once. The leading ten clones occupy more than 3.5% of the sample. This same sample was also taken into another study, of yellow fever vaccine responses in identical twins.

Sequenced material: memory (CD45RO+) T cells sorted from blood. The sample's cell subset or site label, decoded: CD45RO+ enriched T cells. All receptors come from a woman between 18 and 29 years old in good health.

V and J are TRBV5-1 and TRBJ2-2; D is undetermined. Trimming took 0 bases from V and 4 from J, leaving 4 bases between them. CDR3 length: 13 amino acids. Germline CDR1 is SGHRS and CDR2 is YFSETQ. The CDR3 sequence is CASSLASTGELFF. CDR3 coding DNA: TGCGCCAGCAGCTTGGCCTCCACCGGGGAGCTGTTTTTT.

V gene TRBV20-1 combines with J gene TRBJ2-5; TRBD2 matches 14 bases. Trimming took 5 bases from V and 10 from J; bases not matched to a gene: 9. The V gene's germline CDR1 is DFQATT and CDR2 SNEGSKA (reference sequence). CDR3 length: 14 residues. The CDR3 reads CSAQTSGGVGVQYF. The CDR3 region has the DNA TGCAGTGCTCAGACTAGCGGGGGGGTCGGGGTCCAGTACTTC.

This clonotype has just a few counts. The rearrangement links TRBV5-1 to TRBJ2-1; D may correspond to TRBD1 or TRBD2 (6 bases each). CDR1 is SGHRS and CDR2 is YFSETQ in the germline V gene. The V end lost 4 bases, the J end lost 5 bases, and 16 bases lay between the germline ends. This CDR3 region has 15 residues. CDR3 protein: CASSPQPGANNEQFF. CDR3 nucleotides: TGCGCCAGCAGCCCCCAGCCGGGGGCCAACAATGAGCAGTTCTTC.

The chain links TRBV7-2 to TRBJ1-1; D possibly corresponds to TRBD1 (6 bases). This CDR3 contains 17 residues. V gave up 3 bases and J gave up 1 base, with 18 bases separating them. Germline V gene sequence: CDR1 SGHTA, CDR2 FQGNSA. The CDR3 region has the DNA TGTGCCAGCAGCTTTAGACCGACAGGACCCAAGAACACTGAAGCTTTCTTT. Translation gives CASSFRPTGPKNTEAFF.

This sequence joins TRBV7-2 and TRBJ2-3; D might be TRBD2 (6 bases). The CDR3 runs 14 residues. Germline values: CDR1 SGHTA, CDR2 FQGNSA. The V end was cut by 5 bases, the J end by 9 bases, with 18 bases between. CDR3 loop: CASSTRRVEGTQYF. In nucleotides, the CDR3 is TGTGCCAGCAGCACGAGACGGGTGGAGGGCACGCAGTATTTT.

The chain couples TRBV5-8 to TRBJ2-1; D is unresolved. Germline values: CDR1 SGHTS, CDR2 YDEGEE. The V gene lost 7 bases and the J gene lost 0 bases, with 14 bases spanning the gap. This CDR3 spans 15 amino acids. The CDR3 DNA reads as TGTGCCAGCCCCGTGGGGATGCGCTCCTACAATGAGCAGTTCTTC. Amino acid sequence: CASPVGMRSYNEQFF.

This clonotype was detected many times. The rearrangement uses TRBV10-2 and TRBJ2-5; D ambiguous. Germline V gives CDR1 WSHSY, CDR2 SAAADI. The ends were cut back, 2 bases at V and 5 bases at J, with 9 bases in the middle. CDR3 length: 13 amino acids. DNA for the CDR3: TGCGCCAGCAGTGAGACGGCACGGGAGACCCAGTACTTC. Protein product: CASSETARETQYF.

The chain joins TRBV30 to TRBJ1-6; D possibly corresponds to TRBD1 (5 bases). V lost 4 bases and J 8 bases, leaving 12 bases between the germline ends. This CDR3 has 13 amino acids. CDR1 is GTSNPN and CDR2 is SVGIG in the germline V gene (reference sequence). The CDR3 bases are TGTGCCTGGACTATAAGAGGGGATTCACCCCTCCACTTT. Residues: CAWTIRGDSPLHF. The full variable domain, its missing parts supplied by reference TRBV30 and TRBJ1-6, is SQTIHQWPATLVQPVGSPLSLECTVEGTSNPNLYWYRQAAGRGLQLLFYSVGIGQISSEVPQNLSASRPQDRQFILSSKKLLLSDSGFYLCAWTIRGDSPLHFGNGTRLTVT.

There are a few counts of this clonotype. V and J are TRBV7-9 and TRBJ2-6, with D unclear. The germline V gene encodes CDR1 SEHNR and CDR2 FQNEAQ (reference sequence). The CDR3 sequence is 16 residues long. Trimming left V 6 bases short and J 2 bases short, with 14 bases between. As DNA, the CDR3 is TGTGCCAGCAGGTACCAAAGTAGTACTGGGGCCAACGTCCTGACTTTC. Translated, it gives CASRYQSSTGANVLTF. Full variable domain (outside the CDR3, taken from reference TRBV7-9 and TRBJ2-6): DTGVSQNPRHKITKRGQNVTFRCDPISEHNRLYWYRQTLGQGPEFLTYFQNEAQLEKSRLLSDRFSAERPKGSFSTLEIQRTEQGDSAMYLCASRYQSSTGANVLTFGAGSRLTVL.

This clonotype was found a few times. The chain is built from TRBV6-5 and TRBJ2-5, with 10 positions matching TRBD2. This CDR3 has 16 residues. V dropped 4 bases and J dropped 4; count of bases not matched to a gene: 9. Germline CDR1 and CDR2: MNHEY and SVGAGI. The CDR3 region is CASSSRSGGGRETQYF. The CDR3 nucleotides are TGTGCCAGCAGTTCCCGCAGCGGGGGGGGTAGAGAGACCCAGTACTTC.

This clonotype was observed a handful of times. CDR3 nucleotides: TGTGCCAGCAGCCAGAACAACAGGGTAAATGAGCAGTTCTTC. Its protein is CASSQNNRVNEQFF. The chain links TRBV7-9 to TRBJ2-1; D is possibly TRBD1 (6 bases). Trimming removed 5 bases from V and 7 bases from J, with 15 bases in between. The CDR3 extends over 14 amino acids. Germline V gives CDR1 SEHNR, CDR2 FQNEAQ (reference sequence).

This clonotype was seen only a few times. The genes are TRBV6-2 or TRBV6-3 and TRBJ2-7, with D perhaps matching TRBD1 (5 bases). This CDR3 has 17 residues. V lost 6 bases to trimming and J lost 2 bases, with 23 bases between them. From germline, CDR1 is MNHEY and CDR2 SVGEGT. For the CDR3, the DNA is TGTGCCAGCAGAGAAATCCAGGGTCTCGAAACTCCCTACGAGCAGTACTTC. Translating gives CASREIQGLETPYEQYF.

The V call is TRBV24-1, the J call TRBJ2-5, with D tentatively TRBD2 (5 bases). Between the trimmed V and J ends, which lost 1 base and 5 bases, there was a span of 10 bases. CDR3 length: 14 amino acids. Germline CDR1 reads KGHDR; CDR2 reads SFDVKD. CDR3 DNA: TGTGCCACCAGTGATTTTCGGGGAAGCGAGACCCAGTACTTC. It is translated as CATSDFRGSETQYF.

This clonotype appeared many times. CDR3 loop: CSARDRIKGGETQYF. In nucleotides, the CDR3 is TGCAGTGCTAGAGATCGGATCAAGGGAGGAGAGACCCAGTACTTC. The rearrangement joins TRBV20-1 to TRBJ2-5; the D gene is possibly TRBD2 (6 bases). Germline V lookup: CDR1 DFQATT, CDR2 SNEGSKA (reference sequence). This CDR3 comprises 15 residues. V shed 0 bases and J shed 4 bases, with 15 bases lying between them.

This clonotype was picked up a small number of times. This rearrangement joins TRBV20-1 to TRBJ2-3; no reliable D call. This CDR3 has 13 amino acids. CDR1 is DFQATT and CDR2 is SNEGSKA in the germline V gene (reference sequence). V was clipped by 3 bases and J by 3 bases, with 10 bases between them. The CDR3 nucleotides are TGCAGTGCTAGTGTAACTCCTACAGATACGCAGTATTTT. It yields the protein CSASVTPTDTQYF.

J is TRBJ1-1 and V is TRBV6-5; no clear D gene. The V end was cut by 2 bases, the J end by 1 base, with 8 bases between. Germline assignment: CDR1 MNHEY and CDR2 SVGAGI. The CDR3 contains 14 residues. The CDR3 sequence: CASSYGQRNTEAFF. Written as DNA, the CDR3 is TGTGCCAGCAGTTACGGGCAGCGGAACACTGAAGCTTTCTTT.

In its sample, this clonotype was seen a few times. The rearrangement links TRBV7-2 to TRBJ2-7; 9 nucleotides match TRBD1. The V segment lost 1 base and the J segment 4 bases; nucleotides outside the gene matches: 5. CDR1 and CDR2 from the germline V gene are SGHTA and FQGNSA. The CDR3 runs to 15 residues. CDR3 residues: CASSLVRQGGYEQYF. CDR3 coding DNA: TGTGCCAGCAGCTTAGTGAGACAGGGGGGTTACGAGCAGTACTTC.

The table lists this clonotype with a few counts. The chain carries TRBV12-3 or TRBV12-4 and TRBJ2-1; 8 bases fit TRBD1. Trimming at V came to 3 bases and at J to 8 bases, leaving 9 bases not matched to a gene. The CDR3 is made up of 15 amino acids. This CDR3 is CASSFGQGKSDEQFF. CDR3 DNA sequence: TGTGCCAGCAGTTTTGGACAGGGTAAATCGGATGAGCAGTTCTTC.

This clonotype was detected ten times or more. The J gene is TRBJ1-5, the V gene TRBV10-3; TRBD1 is a possible D gene (6 bases). This CDR3 region has 14 residues. V was cut by 10 bases and J by 3 bases, with 16 bases left in between. CDR1 is ENHRY, CDR2 SYGVKD, per germline. CDR3 region: CATNRAQDNQPQHF. The CDR3 DNA is TGTGCCACGAACAGGGCCCAGGACAATCAGCCCCAGCATTTT.

This clonotype came up a few times. The V call is TRBV19, the J call TRBJ2-7, with a tentative D call TRBD1 (5 bases). This CDR3 comprises 16 residues. Germline-derived CDR1 and CDR2 are LNHDA and SQIVND (reference sequence). V shed 6 bases and J shed 5 bases, with 23 bases lying between them. CDR3 DNA: TGTGCCAGTAGCCTTACCCCCAGGGTATTGTTCCACGAGCAGTACTTC. It is translated as CASSLTPRVLFHEQYF.

On this clonotype: The junction differs from germline at one of its ends, possibly a read error. This chain links TRBV2 with TRBJ2-4; 10 nucleotides agree with TRBD1. The germline V gene encodes CDR1 SNHLY and CDR2 FYNNEI. This CDR3 has 12 residues. CDR3 DNA: TGTGCCAGCAGGGCAACCGGGACAGGGGTTAACTTC. Residues: CASRATGTGVNF.

This clonotype was observed a few times. The chain uses TRBV20-1 and TRBJ1-6; no clear D. From germline, CDR1 is DFQATT and CDR2 SNEGSKA (reference sequence). Trimming left V 0 bases short and J 7 bases short, with 10 bases between. This CDR3 is built from 14 residues. CDR3 sequence reads: CSAREKFYNSPLHF. CDR3 bases: TGCAGTGCTAGAGAAAAGTTCTACAATTCACCCCTCCACTTT.

V usage is TRBV4-2 and J usage is TRBJ2-5, with 8 bases aligning to TRBD2. Germline CDR1 is LGHNA and CDR2 is YNFKEQ. The length of the CDR3 is 15 residues. V was clipped by 2 bases and J by 2 bases; unmatched bases: 4. CDR3 DNA sequence: TGTGCCAGCAGCCAACACACTAGCGGTCAAGAGACCCAGTACTTC. This codes for CASSQHTSGQETQYF.